This TCR beta chain derives from a study of cytomegalovirus exposure and HLA in healthy donors. The PCR ran on 60 Vbeta and 13 Jbeta primers. Data came from immunoSEQ multiplex PCR; TCRdb stores just in-frame clones and leaves some out. The table has 95,000 to 150,000 clones, roughly 80% seen once. This CDR3 contains 15 residues. Per germline, CDR1 LNHDA and CDR2 SQIVND (reference sequence). The V gene lost 5 bases and the J gene lost 2 bases, with 12 bases spanning the gap. The rearrangement uses TRBV19 and TRBJ1-4; D is unclear. The sample consisted of PBMCs. The TCR originated in a woman aged 18-30 years in good health and CMV-seronegative. CDR3 sequence reads: CASSDTGSTNEKLFF. The CDR3, as DNA: TGTGCCAGTAGTGACACGGGGAGTACTAATGAAAAACTGTTTTTT.